This T cell receptor beta chain was retrieved from a study of naive and memory T cell subsets. Findings and caveats of the study: Over 95% of naive TCR sequences appeared only once after error correction, unlike memory subsets.

The V gene's germline CDR1 is LGHDT and CDR2 YNNKEL (reference sequence). V trimming: 4 bases; J trimming: 6 bases; junction bases outside the gene matches: 10. This CDR3 is built from 16 residues. This clonotype was counted only a few times. The target antigen is unknown. Both TRBC1 and TRBC2 were covered by a beta constant-region primer of two equimolar oligonucleotides. Four rounds of PCR amplified the ligated cDNA using nested alpha and beta constant-region primers plus SP2. One entry per CDR3 protein results from TCRdb running MiXCR on the UMI-ligation and nested PCR reads. The data hold approximately 80,000 distinct CDR3 sequences, with about 8.2% observed a single time.

The sequencing sample was made of naive CD8+ T cells from blood. V is TRBV3-1 and J is TRBJ2-2; 8 nucleotides align to TRBD2. The TCR comes from a human donor in good health. The CDR3 region is CASSPGTRGPAGELFF. The CDR3 DNA follows: TGTGCCAGCAGCCCCGGGACTAGAGGTCCCGCCGGGGAGCTGTTTTTT.